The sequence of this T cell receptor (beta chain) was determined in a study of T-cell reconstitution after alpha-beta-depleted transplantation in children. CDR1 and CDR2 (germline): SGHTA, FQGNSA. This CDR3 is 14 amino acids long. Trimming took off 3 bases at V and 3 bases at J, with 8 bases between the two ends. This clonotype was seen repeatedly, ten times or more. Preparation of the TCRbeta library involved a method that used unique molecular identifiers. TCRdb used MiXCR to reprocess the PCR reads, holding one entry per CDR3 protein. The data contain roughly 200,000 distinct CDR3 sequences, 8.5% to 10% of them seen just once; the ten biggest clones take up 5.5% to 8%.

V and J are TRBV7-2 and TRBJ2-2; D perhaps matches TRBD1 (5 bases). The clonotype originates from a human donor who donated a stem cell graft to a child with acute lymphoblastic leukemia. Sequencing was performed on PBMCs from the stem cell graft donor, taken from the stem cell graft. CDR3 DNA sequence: TGTGCCAGCAGCTTCGACAGTTACACCGGGGAGCTGTTTTTT. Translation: CASSFDSYTGELFF. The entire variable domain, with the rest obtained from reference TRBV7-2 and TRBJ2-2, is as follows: GAGVSQSPSNKVTEKGKDVELRCDPISGHTALYWYRQSLGQGLEFLIYFQGNSAPDKSGLPSDRFSAERTGGSVSTLTIQRTQQEDSAVYLCASSFDSYTGELFFGEGSRLTVL.